This is a list of T cell receptor beta chains from one sample in a study of vaccination effects on CD4 cells after COVID-19. No antigen has been assigned to these receptors. Produced via immunoSEQ multiplex PCR; TCRdb's table is partial and in-frame only. This table holds over 20,000 clones, approximately 74% found once. The sample consisted of CD4+ T cells from PBMCs cultured with SARS-CoV-2 spike peptides, taken before COVID-19 vaccination. The receptor source for this set is a human donor who received a COVID-19 vaccine. CDR3s include the opening cysteine and the closing phenylalanine or tryptophan. The D gene is left open where the match is weak. The size of a clone is reported for some rows only, either as once, few or many, or as a class for expanded clones.

j_call v_call clone_size d_call cdr3_nt cdr3_aa
TRBJ1-2 TRBV6-5 - - TGTGCCAGCAGTTGGCTGGGGGGGGCGCGAGGGGGCTACACCTTC CASSWLGGARGGYTF
TRBJ1-1 TRBV6-5 - TRBD1 TGTGCCAGCAGTTACGGGACAGGGGTGGTGGCTTTCTTT CASSYGTGVVAFF
TRBJ1-5 TRBV29-1 - TRBD1 TGCAGCGTTGCTGGGACAGGGGGACAGCCCCAGCATTTT CSVAGTGGQPQHF
TRBJ2-1 TRBV21-1 once - TGTGCCAGCACTCCACCCGTCGGACGCTCCTACAATGAGCAGTTCTTC CASTPPVGRSYNEQFF
TRBJ1-5 TRBV7-2 - TRBD1 TGTGCCAGCAGCTTACAGGGGGCCAGCAATCAGCCCCAGCATTTT CASSLQGASNQPQHF
TRBJ2-7 TRBV20-1 - - TGCAGTGCTAGATATCAGTCCGAGCAGTACTTC CSARYQSEQYF
TRBJ2-1 TRBV3-1/TRBV3-2 - - TGTGCCAGCAGCCAGACAGAGAACAATGAGCAGTTCTTC CASSQTENNEQFF
TRBJ2-7 TRBV7-9 - - TGTGCCAGCAGCTTAGGAGGGGTTAAAGGCGAGCAGTACTTC CASSLGGVKGEQYF
TRBJ2-5 TRBV28 - - TGTGCCAGCAGAACCACGGGGGTTCAAGAGACCCAGTACTTC CASRTTGVQETQYF
TRBJ2-5 TRBV19 - - TGTGCCAGTAGTCCAGGGCTGGTGGAGACCCAGTACTTC CASSPGLVETQYF
TRBJ2-7 TRBV19 once - TGTGCCAGTAGTATCCGTGCCGAGCAGTACTTC CASSIRAEQYF
TRBJ2-2 TRBV20-1 few TRBD2 TGCAGTGCTAGTCCCGGGACTAGCGGGAGTACCGGGGAGCTGTTTTTT CSASPGTSGSTGELFF
TRBJ2-7 TRBV7-9 - TRBD2 TGTGCCAGCAGCTTCCGACTAGCGGGAGAAGTGCACGAGCAGTACTTC CASSFRLAGEVHEQYF
TRBJ2-7 TRBV11-2 - - TGTGCCAGCAGCCCCCTCGGCGTCTACGAGCAGTACTTC CASSPLGVYEQYF
TRBJ1-1 TRBV19 - - TGTGCCAGTACCAGCCCAGGATTGCCCAACACTGAAGCTTTCTTT CASTSPGLPNTEAFF
TRBJ2-5 TRBV19 - - TGTGCCAGTAGTATATCCACACAGGGAATCCAGTACTTC CASSISTQGIQYF
TRBJ2-7 TRBV7-8 - - TGTGCCAGCAGCTTAGCGCTGGGGCCGGTCGCCGAGCAGTACTTC CASSLALGPVAEQYF
TRBJ2-7 TRBV11-2 - - TGTGCCAGCAGCTTCGGACTAATGGGCGAGCAGTACTTC CASSFGLMGEQYF
TRBJ2-3 TRBV3-1/TRBV3-2 - - TGTGCCAGCAGGCCTAGGGGGGGCACAGATACGCAGTATTTT CASRPRGGTDTQYF
TRBJ1-6 TRBV5-1 once - TGCGCCAGCAGCCCTACAGGGAGCTCCTATAATTCACCCCTCCACTTT CASSPTGSSYNSPLHF
TRBJ1-5 TRBV12-5 - - TGTGCTAGTGGCCCCGATTTCGGTCAGCCCCAGCATTTT CASGPDFGQPQHF
TRBJ2-3 TRBV27 - - TGTGCCAGCAGTCCTCGGACAGACGGGGGAGATACGCAGTATTTT CASSPRTDGGDTQYF
TRBJ1-2 TRBV12-3/TRBV12-4 - TRBD1 TGTGCCAGCACTAGGGGGCATGGCTACACCTTC CASTRGHGYTF